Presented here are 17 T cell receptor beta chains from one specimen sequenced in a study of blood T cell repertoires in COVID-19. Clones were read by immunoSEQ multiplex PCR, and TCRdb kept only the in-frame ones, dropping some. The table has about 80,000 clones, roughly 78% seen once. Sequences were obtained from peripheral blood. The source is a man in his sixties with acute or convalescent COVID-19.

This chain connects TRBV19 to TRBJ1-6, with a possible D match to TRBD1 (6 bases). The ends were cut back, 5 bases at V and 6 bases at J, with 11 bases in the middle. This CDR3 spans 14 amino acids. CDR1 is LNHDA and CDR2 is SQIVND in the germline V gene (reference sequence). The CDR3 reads CASSAGTPNSPLHF. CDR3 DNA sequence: TGTGCCAGTAGTGCCGGGACACCTAATTCACCCCTCCACTTT.

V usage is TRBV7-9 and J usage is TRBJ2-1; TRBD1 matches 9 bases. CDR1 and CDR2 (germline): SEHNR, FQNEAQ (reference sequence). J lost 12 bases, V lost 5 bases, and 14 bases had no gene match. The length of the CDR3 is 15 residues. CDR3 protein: CASSGAGTGYGGQFF. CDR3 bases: TGTGCCAGCAGCGGGGCCGGGACAGGGTACGGTGGGCAGTTCTTC.

The CDR3 region has the DNA TGTGCCAGCAGCTCAGGCAGGGAAGCAACTAATGAAAAACTGTTTTTT. Translating gives CASSSGREATNEKLFF. The rearrangement uses TRBV5-4 and TRBJ1-4; a possible D gene is TRBD1 (5 bases). CDR3 size: 16 residues. V gave up 3 bases and J gave up 0 bases, with 12 bases separating them. Germline V gene sequence: CDR1 SGHNT, CDR2 YYREEE (reference sequence).

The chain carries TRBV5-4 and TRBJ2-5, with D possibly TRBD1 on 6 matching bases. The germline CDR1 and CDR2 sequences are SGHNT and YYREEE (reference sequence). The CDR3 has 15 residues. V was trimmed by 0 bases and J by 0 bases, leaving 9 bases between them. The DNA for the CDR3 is TGTGCCAGCAGCTTGGGACAGGTCCACCAAGAGACCCAGTACTTC. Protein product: CASSLGQVHQETQYF.

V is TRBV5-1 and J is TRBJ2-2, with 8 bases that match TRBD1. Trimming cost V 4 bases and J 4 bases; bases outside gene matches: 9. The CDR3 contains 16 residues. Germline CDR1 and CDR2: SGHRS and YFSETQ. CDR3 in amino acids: CASSAQGARGTGELFF. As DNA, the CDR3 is TGCGCCAGCAGCGCGCAGGGGGCGCGGGGCACCGGGGAGCTGTTTTTT.

In nucleotides, the CDR3 is TGTGCCAGCAGGAGCTCCTACGAGCAGTACTTC. It is translated as CASRSSYEQYF. The rearrangement links TRBV28 to TRBJ2-7, with D unclear. The germline CDR1 and CDR2 sequences are MDHEN and SYDVKM. Trimming shortened V by 6 bases and J by 0 bases, and 3 bases separated the two germline ends. This CDR3 has 11 amino acids.

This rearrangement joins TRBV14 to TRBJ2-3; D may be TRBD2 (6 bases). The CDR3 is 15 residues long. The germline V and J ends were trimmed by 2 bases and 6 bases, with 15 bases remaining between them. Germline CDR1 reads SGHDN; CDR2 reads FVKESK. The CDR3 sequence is CASSQNSGAWDTQYF. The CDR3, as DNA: TGTGCCAGCAGCCAAAATTCGGGAGCGTGGGATACGCAGTATTTT. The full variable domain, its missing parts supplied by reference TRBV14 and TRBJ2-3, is EAGVTQFPSHSVIEKGQTVTLRCDPISGHDNLYWYRRVMGKEIKFLLHFVKESKQDESGMPNNRFLAERTGGTYSTLKVQPAELEDSGVYFCASSQNSGAWDTQYFGPGTRLTVL.

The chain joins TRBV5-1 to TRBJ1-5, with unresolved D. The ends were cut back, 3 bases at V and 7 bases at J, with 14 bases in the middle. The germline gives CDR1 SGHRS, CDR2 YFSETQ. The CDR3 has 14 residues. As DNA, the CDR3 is TGCGCCAGCAGCTCCGAGGGCACGGGACAGCCCCAGCATTTT. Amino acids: CASSSEGTGQPQHF.

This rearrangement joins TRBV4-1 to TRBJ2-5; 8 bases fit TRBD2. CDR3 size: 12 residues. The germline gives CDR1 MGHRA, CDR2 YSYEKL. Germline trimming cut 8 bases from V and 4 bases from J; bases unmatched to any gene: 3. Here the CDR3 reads CASGAGVETQYF. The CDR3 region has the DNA TGCGCCAGCGGAGCGGGGGTAGAGACCCAGTACTTC.

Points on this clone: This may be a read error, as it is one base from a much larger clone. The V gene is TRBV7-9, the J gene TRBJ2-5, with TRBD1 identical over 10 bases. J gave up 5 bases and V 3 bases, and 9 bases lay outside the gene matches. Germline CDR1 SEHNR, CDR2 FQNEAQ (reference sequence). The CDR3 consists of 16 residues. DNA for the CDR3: TGTGCCAGCAGCTTTGGGGACAGGGGTTTGGGGGAGACCCAGTACTTC. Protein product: CASSFGDRGLGETQYF.

CDR3 in amino acids: CASSVRGLGEQYF. In nucleotides, the CDR3 is TGTGCCAGCAGTGTAAGGGGGTTGGGCGAGCAGTACTTC. J is TRBJ2-7 and V is TRBV28; tentatively, D is TRBD1 (6 bases). Germline V lookup: CDR1 MDHEN, CDR2 SYDVKM. V lost 5 bases, J lost 6 bases, and 14 bases lay in between. The CDR3 is 13 amino acids.

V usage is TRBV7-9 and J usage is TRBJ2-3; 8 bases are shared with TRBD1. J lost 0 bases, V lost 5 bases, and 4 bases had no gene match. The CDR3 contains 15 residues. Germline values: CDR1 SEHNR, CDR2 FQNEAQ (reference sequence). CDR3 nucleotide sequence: TGTGCCAGCAGCAAGACAGGGGCTAGCACAGATACGCAGTATTTT. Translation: CASSKTGASTDTQYF.

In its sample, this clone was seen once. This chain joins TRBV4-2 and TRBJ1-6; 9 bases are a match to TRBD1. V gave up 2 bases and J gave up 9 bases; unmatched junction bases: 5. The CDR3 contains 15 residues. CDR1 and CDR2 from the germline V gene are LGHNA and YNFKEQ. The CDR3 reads CASSQTTGGASPLHF. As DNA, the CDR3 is TGTGCCAGCAGCCAAACGACAGGGGGTGCTTCACCCCTCCACTTT.

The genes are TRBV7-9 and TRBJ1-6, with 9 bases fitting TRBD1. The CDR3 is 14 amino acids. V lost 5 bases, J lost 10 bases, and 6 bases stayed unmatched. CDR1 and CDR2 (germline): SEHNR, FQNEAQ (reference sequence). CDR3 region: CASSTGTGSSPLHF. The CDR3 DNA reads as TGTGCCAGCAGCACCGGGACAGGGAGCTCACCCCTCCACTTT. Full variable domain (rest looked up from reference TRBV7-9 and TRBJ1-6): DTGVSQNPRHKITKRGQNVTFRCDPISEHNRLYWYRQTLGQGPEFLTYFQNEAQLEKSRLLSDRFSAERPKGSFSTLEIQRTEQGDSAMYLCASSTGTGSSPLHFGNGTRLTVT.

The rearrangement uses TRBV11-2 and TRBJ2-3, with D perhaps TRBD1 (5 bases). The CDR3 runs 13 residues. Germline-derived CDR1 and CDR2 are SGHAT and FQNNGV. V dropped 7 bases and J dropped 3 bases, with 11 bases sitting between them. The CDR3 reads CASNLDRTDTQYF. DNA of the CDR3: TGTGCCAGCAATCTCGACAGAACAGATACGCAGTATTTT. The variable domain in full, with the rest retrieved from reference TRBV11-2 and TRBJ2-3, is EAGVAQSPRYKIIEKRQSVAFWCNPISGHATLYWYQQILGQGPKLLIQFQNNGVVDDSQLPKDRFSAERLKGVDSTLKIQPAKLEDSAVYLCASNLDRTDTQYFGPGTRLTVL.

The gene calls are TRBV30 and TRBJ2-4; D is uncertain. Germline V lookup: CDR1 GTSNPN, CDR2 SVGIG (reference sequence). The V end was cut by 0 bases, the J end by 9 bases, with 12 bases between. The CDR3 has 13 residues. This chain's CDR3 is CAWSVSGWSIQYF. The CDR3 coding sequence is TGTGCCTGGAGTGTCTCTGGGTGGAGCATTCAGTACTTC.

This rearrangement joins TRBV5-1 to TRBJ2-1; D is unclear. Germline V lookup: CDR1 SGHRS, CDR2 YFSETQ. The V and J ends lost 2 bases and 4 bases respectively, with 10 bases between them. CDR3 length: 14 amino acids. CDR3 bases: TGCGCCAGCAGCTTTGTCCCGGGTTACAATGAGCAGTTCTTC. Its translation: CASSFVPGYNEQFF.